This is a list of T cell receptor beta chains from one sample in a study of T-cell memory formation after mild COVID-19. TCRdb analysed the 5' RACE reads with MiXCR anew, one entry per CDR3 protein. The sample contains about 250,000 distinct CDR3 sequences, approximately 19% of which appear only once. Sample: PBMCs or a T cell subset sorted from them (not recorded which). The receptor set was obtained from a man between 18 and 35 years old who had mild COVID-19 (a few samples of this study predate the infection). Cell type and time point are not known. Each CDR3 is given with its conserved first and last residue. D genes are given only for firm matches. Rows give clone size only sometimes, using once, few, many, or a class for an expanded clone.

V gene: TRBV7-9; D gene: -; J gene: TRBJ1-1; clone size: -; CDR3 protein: CASSSDLEAFF; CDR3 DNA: TGTGCCAGCAGCTCGGACCTTGAAGCTTTCTTT
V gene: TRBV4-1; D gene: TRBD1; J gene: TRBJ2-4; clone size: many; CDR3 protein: CASSQEPGQGVTKNIQYF; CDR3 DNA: TGCGCCAGCAGCCAAGAGCCGGGACAGGGTGTTACCAAAAACATTCAGTACTTC
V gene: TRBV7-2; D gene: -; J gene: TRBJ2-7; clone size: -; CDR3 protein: CASSLVARATAYEQCF; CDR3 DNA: TGTGCCAGCAGCTTAGTAGCCAGGGCAACGGCCTACGAGCAGTGCTTC
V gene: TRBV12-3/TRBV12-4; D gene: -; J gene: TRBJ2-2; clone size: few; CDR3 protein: CASSFSPSRGELFF; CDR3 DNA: TGTGCCAGCAGTTTTTCCCCCTCTCGCGGGGAGCTGTTTTTT
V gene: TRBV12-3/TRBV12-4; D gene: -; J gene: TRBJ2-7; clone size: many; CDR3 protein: CASSYRDSYEQYF; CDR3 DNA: TGTGCCAGCAGTTACCGGGACTCCTACGAGCAGTACTTC
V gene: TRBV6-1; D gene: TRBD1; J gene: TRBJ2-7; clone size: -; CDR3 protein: CASSTLGQAYEQYF; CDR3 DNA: TGTGCCAGCAGTACCCTGGGACAGGCCTACGAGCAGTACTTC
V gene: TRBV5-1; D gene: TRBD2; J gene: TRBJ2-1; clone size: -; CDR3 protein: CASTFEPGLARNEQFF; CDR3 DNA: TGCGCCAGCACCTTCGAACCTGGACTAGCACGCAATGAGCAGTTCTTC
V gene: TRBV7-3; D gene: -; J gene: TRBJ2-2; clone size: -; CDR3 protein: CASSPGDGGELFF; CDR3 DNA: TGTGCCAGCAGCCCAGGGGACGGCGGGGAGCTGTTTTTT
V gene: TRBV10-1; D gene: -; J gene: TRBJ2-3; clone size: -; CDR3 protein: CASSRADGTDTQYF; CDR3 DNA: TGCGCCAGCAGTCGGGCCGACGGCACAGATACGCAGTATTTT
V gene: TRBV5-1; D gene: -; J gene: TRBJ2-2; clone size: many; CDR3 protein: CASSFREPNTGELFF; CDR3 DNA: TGCGCCAGCAGCTTCCGTGAGCCGAACACCGGGGAGCTGTTTTTT
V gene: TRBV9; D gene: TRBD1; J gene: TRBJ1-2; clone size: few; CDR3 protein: CASTFAGGGPGYTF; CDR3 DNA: TGTGCCAGCACCTTCGCCGGAGGGGGCCCTGGCTACACCTTC
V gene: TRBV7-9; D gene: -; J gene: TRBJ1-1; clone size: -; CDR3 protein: CASSREGPTSVFF; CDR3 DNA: TGTGCCAGCAGCCGGGAAGGGCCAACTTCAGTTTTCTTT
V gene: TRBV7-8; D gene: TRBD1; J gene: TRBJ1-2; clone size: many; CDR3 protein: CASSGTAAYTF; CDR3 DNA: TGTGCCAGCAGCGGGACAGCGGCCTACACCTTC
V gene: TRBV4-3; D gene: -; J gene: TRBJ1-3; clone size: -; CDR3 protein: CASKVLPSGNTIYF; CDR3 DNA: TGCGCCAGCAAAGTTCTACCCTCTGGAAACACCATATATTTT
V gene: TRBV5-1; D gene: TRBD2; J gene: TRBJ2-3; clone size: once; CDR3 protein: CASGTGLAGGTLTDTQYF; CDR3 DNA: TGCGCCAGCGGTACGGGACTAGCGGGGGGGACCCTCACAGATACGCAGTATTTT
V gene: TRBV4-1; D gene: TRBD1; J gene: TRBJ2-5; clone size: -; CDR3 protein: CASSQGTGRQETQYF; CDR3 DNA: TGCGCCAGCAGCCAAGGGACAGGGCGCCAAGAGACCCAGTACTTC
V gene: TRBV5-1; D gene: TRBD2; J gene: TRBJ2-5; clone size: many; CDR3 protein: CASSSAGTSVQETQYF; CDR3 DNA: TGCGCCAGCAGCTCCGCCGGGACTAGCGTTCAAGAGACCCAGTACTTC
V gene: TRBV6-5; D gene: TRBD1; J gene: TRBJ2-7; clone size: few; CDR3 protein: CASSYGPDRSYEQYF; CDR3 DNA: TGTGCCAGCAGTTACGGTCCGGACAGGTCCTACGAGCAGTACTTC
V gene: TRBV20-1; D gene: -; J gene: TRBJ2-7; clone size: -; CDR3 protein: CSADGGAREQYF; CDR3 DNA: TGCAGTGCTGATGGGGGGGCGCGTGAGCAGTACTTC
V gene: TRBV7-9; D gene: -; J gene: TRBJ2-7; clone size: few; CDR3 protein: CASSHEWGGDPSYEQYF; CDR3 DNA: TGTGCCAGCAGCCATGAGTGGGGCGGGGACCCATCCTACGAGCAGTACTTC
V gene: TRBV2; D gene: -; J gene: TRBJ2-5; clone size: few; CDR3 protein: CASTRRVLEETQYF; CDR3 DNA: TGTGCCAGCACGAGGCGGGTTCTTGAAGAGACCCAGTACTTC
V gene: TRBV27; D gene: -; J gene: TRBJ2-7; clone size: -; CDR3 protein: CASSSGGAHEQYF; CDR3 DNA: TGTGCCAGCTCGAGCGGCGGGGCACACGAGCAGTACTTC
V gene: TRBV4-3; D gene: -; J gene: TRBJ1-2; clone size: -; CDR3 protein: CASSQDWGLFYGYTF; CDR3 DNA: TGCGCCAGCAGCCAAGACTGGGGACTCTTCTATGGCTACACCTTC
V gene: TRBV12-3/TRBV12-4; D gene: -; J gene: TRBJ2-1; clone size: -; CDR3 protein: CASSIGQEQFF; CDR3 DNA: TGTGCCAGCAGTATCGGACAAGAGCAGTTCTTC
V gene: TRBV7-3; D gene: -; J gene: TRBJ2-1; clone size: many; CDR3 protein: CASSLVTGGSYNEQFF; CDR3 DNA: TGTGCCAGCAGCTTAGTTACTGGCGGGTCCTACAATGAGCAGTTCTTC
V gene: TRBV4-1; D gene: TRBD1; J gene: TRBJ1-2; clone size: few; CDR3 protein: CASSQNGQAYGYTF; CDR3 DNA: TGCGCCAGCAGCCAGAATGGACAGGCATATGGCTACACCTTC
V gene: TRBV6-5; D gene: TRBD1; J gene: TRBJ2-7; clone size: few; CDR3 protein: CASSYGTGYYEQYF; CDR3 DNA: TGTGCCAGCAGTTACGGGACAGGGTACTACGAGCAGTACTTC
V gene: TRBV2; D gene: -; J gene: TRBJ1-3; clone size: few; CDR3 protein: CASSDHASGDGNTIYF; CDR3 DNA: TGTGCCAGCAGTGACCACGCCTCAGGGGACGGAAACACCATATATTTT
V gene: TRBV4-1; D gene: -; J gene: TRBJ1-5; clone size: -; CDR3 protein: CASSHNTGQPQHF; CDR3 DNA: TGCGCCAGCAGCCACAATACCGGGCAGCCCCAGCATTTT
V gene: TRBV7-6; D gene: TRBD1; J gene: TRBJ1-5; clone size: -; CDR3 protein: CASSPLDRGHQPQHF; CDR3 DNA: TGTGCCAGCAGCCCCCTCGACAGGGGTCATCAGCCCCAGCATTTT
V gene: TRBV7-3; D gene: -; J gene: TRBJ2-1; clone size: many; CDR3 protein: CASSTRRLLPRGNSYNEQFF; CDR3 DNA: TGTGCCAGCAGCACCAGACGGTTACTACCCAGGGGAAACTCCTACAATGAGCAGTTCTTC
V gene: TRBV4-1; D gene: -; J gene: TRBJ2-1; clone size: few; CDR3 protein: CASSQDSRKAYNEQFF; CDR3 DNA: TGCGCCAGCAGCCAAGATAGTAGAAAGGCTTACAATGAGCAGTTCTTC
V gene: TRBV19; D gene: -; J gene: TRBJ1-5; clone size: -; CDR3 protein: CASHRVAGGNQPQHF; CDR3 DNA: TGTGCCAGCCATAGAGTGGCGGGGGGGAATCAGCCCCAGCATTTT
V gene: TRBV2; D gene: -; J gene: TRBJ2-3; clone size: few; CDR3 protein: CASRSGPTQYF; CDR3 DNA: TGTGCCAGCAGATCGGGTCCAACGCAGTATTTT
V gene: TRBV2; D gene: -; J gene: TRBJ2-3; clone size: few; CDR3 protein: CASRPLSDTQYF; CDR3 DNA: TGTGCCAGCAGACCCCTTTCGGATACGCAGTATTTT
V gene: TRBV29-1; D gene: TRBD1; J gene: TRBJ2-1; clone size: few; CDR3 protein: CSVGQGDNNEQFF; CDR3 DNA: TGCAGCGTTGGCCAGGGGGATAATAATGAGCAGTTCTTC
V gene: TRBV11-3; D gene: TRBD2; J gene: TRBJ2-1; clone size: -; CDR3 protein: CASSSFGGGREQFF; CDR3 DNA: TGTGCCAGCAGCTCTTTCGGGGGGGGACGTGAGCAGTTCTTC
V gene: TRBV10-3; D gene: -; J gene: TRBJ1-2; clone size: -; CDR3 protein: CAISVLGEDGYTF; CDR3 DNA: TGTGCCATCAGTGTGTTGGGGGAAGATGGCTACACCTTC
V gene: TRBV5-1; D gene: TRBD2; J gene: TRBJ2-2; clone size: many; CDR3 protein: CASSRGTSGGPNTGELFF; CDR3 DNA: TGCGCCAGCAGCCGTGGGACTAGCGGGGGGCCGAACACCGGGGAGCTGTTTTTT
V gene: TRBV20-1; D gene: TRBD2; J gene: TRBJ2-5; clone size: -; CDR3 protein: CSARPPQRGRETQYF; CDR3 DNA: TGCAGTGCTAGGCCGCCTCAGCGGGGGAGAGAGACCCAGTACTTC
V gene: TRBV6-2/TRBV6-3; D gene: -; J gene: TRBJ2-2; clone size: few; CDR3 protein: CASSYAPNANTGELFF; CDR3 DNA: TGTGCCAGCAGTTACGCCCCTAACGCGAACACCGGGGAGCTGTTTTTT
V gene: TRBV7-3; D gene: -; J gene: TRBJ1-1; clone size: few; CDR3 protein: CASSLSGVSGAEAFF; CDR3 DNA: TGTGCCAGCAGCTTATCCGGGGTTAGCGGTGCTGAAGCTTTCTTT
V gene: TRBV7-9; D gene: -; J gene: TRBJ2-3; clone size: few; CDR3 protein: CASSSKTDTQYF; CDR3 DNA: TGTGCCAGCAGCTCTAAAACAGATACGCAGTATTTT
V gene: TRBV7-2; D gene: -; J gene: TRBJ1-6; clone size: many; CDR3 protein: CASSWQGAYSPLHF; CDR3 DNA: TGTGCCAGCAGCTGGCAGGGCGCGTATTCACCCCTCCACTTT